The entry below describes one T cell receptor beta chain. The sample belongs to a study of T cells in Graves' hyperthyroidism and ophthalmopathy. RNA transcripts served as the template for amplifying TCR beta CDR3 regions. TCR CDR3 underwent first-round RT-PCR with the HTBI primer set. One entry per CDR3 protein, called by TCRdb with MiXCR from the multiplex PCR reads. The table has hundreds of thousands of distinct CDR3 sequences, roughly 40% seen once. From germline, CDR1 is SNHLY and CDR2 FYNNEI. Losses at the gene ends were 7 bases for V and 4 bases for J; bases not matched to a gene: 8. The CDR3 contains 14 residues.

Specimen: blood. The chain couples TRBV2 to TRBJ2-5; 8 bases are a match to TRBD1. The receptor was isolated from a young man with Graves' hyperthyroidism. As DNA, the CDR3 is TGTGCCAGCAATACAGGGGGTGGAGGAGAGACCCAGTACTTC. It encodes CASNTGGGGETQYF.